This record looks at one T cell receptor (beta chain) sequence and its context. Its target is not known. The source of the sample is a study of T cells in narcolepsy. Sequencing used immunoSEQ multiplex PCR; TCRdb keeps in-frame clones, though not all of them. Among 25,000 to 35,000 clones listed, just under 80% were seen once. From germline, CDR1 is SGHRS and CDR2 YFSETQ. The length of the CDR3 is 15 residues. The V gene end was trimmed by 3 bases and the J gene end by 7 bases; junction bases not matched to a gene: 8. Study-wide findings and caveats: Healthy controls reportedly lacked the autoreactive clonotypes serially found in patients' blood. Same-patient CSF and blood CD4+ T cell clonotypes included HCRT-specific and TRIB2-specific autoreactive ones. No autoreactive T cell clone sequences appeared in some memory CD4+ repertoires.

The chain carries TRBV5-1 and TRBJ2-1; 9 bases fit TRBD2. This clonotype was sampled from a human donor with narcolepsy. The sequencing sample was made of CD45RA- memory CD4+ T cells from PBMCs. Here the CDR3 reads CASSSPAGGKNEQFF. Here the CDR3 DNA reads TGCGCCAGCAGCTCTCCTGCGGGAGGGAAGAATGAGCAGTTCTTC.